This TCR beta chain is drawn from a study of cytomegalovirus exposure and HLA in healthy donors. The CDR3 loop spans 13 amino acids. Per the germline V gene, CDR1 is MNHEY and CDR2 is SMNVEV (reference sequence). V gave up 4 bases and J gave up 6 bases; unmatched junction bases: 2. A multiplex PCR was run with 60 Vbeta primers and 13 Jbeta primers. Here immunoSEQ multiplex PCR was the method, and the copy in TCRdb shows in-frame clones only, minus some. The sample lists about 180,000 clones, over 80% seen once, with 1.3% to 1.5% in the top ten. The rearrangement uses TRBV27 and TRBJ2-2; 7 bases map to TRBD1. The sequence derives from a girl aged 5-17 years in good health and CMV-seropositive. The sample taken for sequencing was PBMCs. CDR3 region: CASSSTGAGELFF. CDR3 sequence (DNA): TGTGCCAGCAGTTCCACAGGGGCCGGGGAGCTGTTTTTT.